This T cell receptor beta chain was observed in a study of T-cell memory formation after mild COVID-19. Study conclusions and caveats: Clones shrinking between day 15 and 85 showed a balanced CD4/CD8 split, and those that grew later tilted toward CD4+. Shrinking CD4+ clones were chiefly CM and EM; CD8+ ones were chiefly EMRA. Confirmation of SARS-CoV-2 specificity was lacking for second-wave clones peaking day 37.

Germline CDR1 and CDR2: LNHNV and YYDKDF (reference sequence). The CDR3 extends over 15 amino acids. Trimming removed 1 base from V and 3 bases from J; junction bases left unmatched: 2. Worth noting for this clonotype: The antigen is not known.

TCRdb called the 5' RACE reads again in MiXCR, with one record for every CDR3 protein. In the table there are under 400,000 distinct CDR3 sequences, 25% to 30% of which are singletons. Sequencing used PBMCs or a T cell subset sorted from them (not recorded which). The chain combines TRBV15 with TRBJ1-5, with 8 bases matching TRBD1. The source of this sequence is an adult woman who had mild COVID-19 (a few samples of this study predate the infection). Cell type and time point are not known. In nucleotides, the CDR3 is TGTGCCACCAGCAGAGTGACAGGGGTCAATCAGCCCCAGCATTTT. The encoded protein is CATSRVTGVNQPQHF. The variable domain in full, completed from reference TRBV15 and TRBJ1-5, reads DAMVIQNPRYQVTQFGKPVTLSCSQTLNHNVMYWYQQKSSQAPKLLFHYYDKDFNNEADTPDNFQSRRPNTSFCFLDIRSPGLGDTAMYLCATSRVTGVNQPQHFGDGTRLSIL.